Sequencing of this T cell receptor beta chain was carried out in a study of CD8 T cells in ankylosing spondylitis. Study-level results: Enrichment of disease-linked clones was reportedly significant in matched ankylosing spondylitis synovial fluid. Typical of ankylosing spondylitis blood, it appeared, was a TCR beta motif of under 10 highly homologous variants. Reactive arthritis synovial fluid and blood were previously reported to contain some motif variants.

This clonotype was found a few times. Its specificity is unknown. Scientists made TCR beta libraries using quantitative 5'-RACE with molecular barcodes. TCRdb redid the calling of the 5' RACE reads with MiXCR, one entry per CDR3 protein. The sample holds 200,000 to 250,000 distinct CDR3 sequences, around 32% seen once. Trimming shortened V by 6 bases and J by 4 bases, and 9 bases separated the two germline ends. The CDR3 sequence is 12 residues long. The germline V gene has CDR1 SNHLY and CDR2 FYNNEI. The chain employs TRBV2 and TRBJ1-1, with D uncertain. The TCR comes from a male donor with ankylosing spondylitis or in good health (not recorded which). Sample: blood, either unsorted or a sorted T cell fraction (not recorded which). CDR3 amino acids: CASRADTTEAFF. The CDR3, as DNA: TGTGCCAGCAGAGCTGACACCACTGAAGCTTTCTTT. Together with reference TRBV2 and TRBJ1-1, the CDR3 gives the full variable domain: EPEVTQTPSHQVTQMGQEVILRCVPISNHLYFYWYRQILGQKVEFLVSFYNNEISEKSEIFDDQFSVERPDGSNFTLKIRSTKLEDSAMYFCASRADTTEAFFGQGTRLTVV.